This passage covers 7 T cell receptor beta chains from one sample sequenced in a study of radiation and T cells in renal cell carcinoma (dated by TCRdb to the early 2020s). The time point label of this sample denotes: blood 2 weeks post-SBRT. In the paper's terms, the treatment or condition label means: 15 Gy SBRT to primary tumor, nephrectomy 4 weeks later. Libraries came from the immunoSEQ multiplex PCR assay. Held by TCRdb, this immuneACCESS table contains in-frame sequences only and omits some clones. Under half of the omission traces to an unresolved V gene where checked; the cause of the rest is unknown. The sample profile shows roughly 120,000 clones; roughly 77% of them were found once. The ten largest make up 1.9% of the sample. The sequences come from blood, collected from a patient whose treatment included radiotherapy and nephrectomy. The receptors shown here come from a woman aged 60 to 75 with renal cell carcinoma.

Written as DNA, the CDR3 is TGTGCCAGCTCGGGGAGGAGAGAATCTGAGCAGTTCTTC. As protein: CASSGRRESEQFF. The gene calls are TRBV18 and TRBJ2-1, with D possibly TRBD2 on 6 matching bases. The germline gives CDR1 KGHSH, CDR2 LQKENI. Trimming left V 6 bases short and J 9 bases short, with 15 bases between. The CDR3 covers 13 residues.

CDR3 protein: CASSETVSNQPQHF. As DNA, the CDR3 is TGTGCCAGCAGTGAAACAGTTAGCAATCAGCCCCAGCATTTT. V and J are TRBV2 and TRBJ1-5; unclear D gene. The CDR3 loop spans 14 amino acids. CDR1 and CDR2 from the germline V gene are SNHLY and FYNNEI. V was clipped by 2 bases and J by 0 bases, with 5 bases between them.

This chain links TRBV29-1 with TRBJ1-4; D gene unclear. With 4 bases removed from V and 4 bases from J, the gap between germline ends came to 7 bases. Per germline, CDR1 SQVTM and CDR2 ANQGSEA. The CDR3 contains 12 residues. This chain's CDR3 is CSVGGLNEKLFF. Written as DNA, the CDR3 is TGCAGCGTTGGTGGGCTTAATGAAAAACTGTTTTTT.

This clone was found once. This chain connects TRBV2 to TRBJ1-2, with 8 bases matching TRBD1. Trimming removed 2 bases from V and 3 bases from J; junction bases left unmatched: 2. This CDR3 has 14 amino acids. The V gene's germline CDR1 is SNHLY and CDR2 FYNNEI. The CDR3 coding sequence is TGTGCCAGCAGTGAACAGGGGGCGGACTATGGCTACACCTTC. Encoded protein: CASSEQGADYGYTF.

The chain employs TRBV19 and TRBJ1-2; the match to TRBD1 covers 9 bases. Germline CDR1 LNHDA, CDR2 SQIVND (reference sequence). With V trimmed by 6 bases and J by 8 bases, 10 bases remained unmatched. CDR3 size: 14 residues. CDR3 amino acids: CASRYNRDRDGYTF. In DNA form, the CDR3 reads TGTGCCAGTAGATACAACCGGGACAGGGACGGCTACACCTTC.

This chain connects TRBV19 to TRBJ1-1; D remains unclear. The CDR3 is made up of 14 amino acids. V gave up 4 bases and J gave up 2 bases, with 11 bases separating them. Germline lookup yields CDR1 LNHDA and CDR2 SQIVND (reference sequence). The CDR3 DNA sequence: TGTGCCAGTAGTACGGGTCTACTCAACACTGAAGCTTTCTTT. The encoded protein is CASSTGLLNTEAFF.

This clone was counted a single time. The chain carries TRBV6-4 and TRBJ2-1; D is unclear. V lost 4 bases, J lost 7 bases, and 8 bases lay in between. This CDR3 spans 12 amino acids. Germline CDR1 MRHNA, CDR2 SNTAGT. This CDR3 reads CASSVGANEQFF. In DNA, the CDR3 is TGTGCCAGCAGTGTCGGCGCGAATGAGCAGTTCTTC.